This T cell receptor beta chain was sequenced in a study of somatic mutations in cytotoxic T cells in rheumatoid arthritis. The CDR3 has 17 residues. Trimming took 2 bases from V and 6 from J; bases not matched to a gene: 13. Germline-derived CDR1 and CDR2 are KGHSH and LQKENI. Assay: immunoSEQ multiplex PCR; the TCRdb copy retains only in-frame clones and omits some. The table has 15,000 to 20,000 clones, around four fifths seen once. The TCR originated in an adult with rheumatoid arthritis. The chain has TRBV18 and TRBJ2-3, with 8 nucleotides matching TRBD1. The sequenced sample was CD8+ T cells sorted from blood. The CDR3 loop is CASSPEPRGRARDTQYF. CDR3 DNA: TGTGCCAGCTCACCAGAACCCAGGGGGCGGGCAAGGGATACGCAGTATTTT.